The rows below give T cell receptor beta chains drawn from one sample of a study of blood T cell repertoires in COVID-19. Data came from immunoSEQ multiplex PCR; TCRdb stores just in-frame clones and leaves some out. The sample carries about 53,000 clones, more than 60% recorded once. The sequenced material came from peripheral blood. These receptors all come from a human donor with active or convalescent COVID-19. The donor label of this sample is uncertain. The CDR3 runs from the conserved cysteine through the conserved F or W. The D gene is left open where the match is weak. Some rows mark clone size as missing; the rest say once, few, many or name a class of expanded clone.

once | TRBJ2-7 | TRBV7-3 | . | CASSLGPAGAYEQYF | TGTGCCAGCAGCTTAGGTCCCGCAGGGGCCTACGAGCAGTACTTC
few | TRBJ1-4 | TRBV5-1 | . | CASSLIPGDKLFF | TGCGCCAGCAGCTTGATTCCAGGGGACAAACTGTTTTTT
. | TRBJ2-7 | TRBV3-1/TRBV3-2 | . | CASSQGTRTYEQYF | TGTGCCAGCAGCCAAGGGACGCGGACTTACGAGCAGTACTTC
. | TRBJ2-4 | TRBV19 | TRBD1 | CASSIRTGSYIQYF | TGTGCCAGTAGTATAAGGACAGGGTCGTACATTCAGTACTTC
. | TRBJ2-1 | TRBV10-3 | TRBD2 | CASSEREGYEQFF | TGTGCCTCCTCGGAACGGGAGGGCTATGAGCAGTTCTTC
medium-sized | TRBJ1-1 | TRBV4-2 | TRBD1 | CASSPMTGESTEAFF | TGTGCCAGCAGCCCTATGACAGGGGAGTCCACTGAAGCTTTCTTT
. | TRBJ1-5 | TRBV18 | . | CASSVGGSFSPQHF | TGTGCCAGCTCAGTCGGAGGGAGCTTTTCGCCCCAGCATTTT
once | TRBJ1-5 | TRBV12-3/TRBV12-4 | . | CASSFSNQPQHF | TGTGCCAGCAGTTTTAGTAATCAGCCCCAGCATTTT
. | TRBJ2-2 | TRBV25-1 | . | CASSTSERRSNTGELFF | .
. | TRBJ2-1 | TRBV11-3 | TRBD2 | CASSSFSGSSYNEQFF | TGTGCCAGCAGCTCCTTTAGCGGGAGCTCCTACAATGAGCAGTTCTTC
. | TRBJ2-5 | TRBV4-1 | . | CASSQDGRGQETQYF | TGCGCCAGCAGCCAAGATGGGCGGGGCCAAGAGACCCAGTACTTC
few | TRBJ1-6 | TRBV10-3 | . | CAIRFEGNSPLHF | TGTGCCATCAGATTCGAGGGCAATTCACCCCTCCACTTT
. | TRBJ2-4 | TRBV27 | TRBD1 | CASSFGQGAAIQYF | TGTGCCAGCAGTTTCGGACAGGGGGCGGCCATTCAGTACTTC
few | TRBJ2-1 | TRBV6-5 | . | CASSYGLNVDNEQFF | TGTGCCAGCAGTTACGGACTGAACGTTGACAATGAGCAGTTCTTC
few | TRBJ2-2 | TRBV19 | TRBD2 | CASSNPGGVGELFF | TGTGCCAGTAGTAATCCGGGAGGTGTCGGGGAGCTGTTTTTT
. | TRBJ2-7 | TRBV18 | . | CASSPLGAEAYEQYF | TGTGCCAGCTCACCATTGGGGGCTGAAGCCTACGAGCAGTACTTC
few | TRBJ1-3 | TRBV7-9 | TRBD1 | CASSMGQGTGNTIYF | TGTGCCAGCAGCATGGGACAGGGGACTGGAAACACCATATATTTT
. | TRBJ1-6 | TRBV11-2 | . | CASSSTRNSPLHF | TGTGCCAGCAGCTCAACCAGGAATTCACCCCTCCACTTT
. | TRBJ2-7 | TRBV9 | TRBD1 | CASSVLGTGLEEQYF | TGTGCCAGCAGCGTTCTTGGGACAGGTCTAGAGGAGCAGTACTTC
once | TRBJ1-1 | TRBV29-1 | . | CSVTTASLSEAFF | TGCAGCGTGACTACGGCCTCGTTATCTGAAGCTTTCTTT
. | TRBJ1-1 | TRBV20-1 | . | CSARLDTEAFF | TGCAGTGCTAGACTTGACACTGAAGCTTTCTTT
. | TRBJ1-1 | TRBV7-3 | TRBD1 | CASSPAGGPEAFF | TGTGCCAGCAGCCCCGCAGGGGGCCCTGAAGCTTTCTTT
. | TRBJ1-2 | TRBV28 | . | CASSPGLIGYTF | TGTGCCAGCAGCCCTGGACTAATTGGCTACACCTTC
. | TRBJ2-3 | TRBV9 | . | CASSRGGTDTQYF | TGTGCCAGCAGCCGAGGAGGTACAGATACGCAGTATTTT
. | TRBJ2-3 | TRBV21-1 | . | CASASGTGGLVTTDTQYF | TGTGCCAGCGCATCCGGGACAGGGGGCCTAGTAACGACAGATACGCAGTATTTT
few | TRBJ2-7 | TRBV28 | TRBD1 | CASRTAQGNEQYF | TGTGCCAGCAGGACCGCACAGGGGAACGAGCAGTACTTC
. | TRBJ2-3 | TRBV28 | TRBD2 | CASSLGLAGGGGTDTQYF | TGTGCCAGCAGTTTAGGACTAGCGGGAGGGGGCGGCACAGATACGCAGTATTTT
. | TRBJ2-3 | TRBV7-3 | . | CASSLTGALADTDTQYF | TGTGCCAGCAGCTTAACGGGGGCGCTAGCGGACACAGATACGCAGTATTTT
once | TRBJ2-2 | TRBV18 | . | CASSPTDAAGELFF | TGTGCCAGCTCACCAACGGATGCGGCCGGGGAGCTGTTTTTT
once | TRBJ1-2 | TRBV11-2 | . | CASSSPVQDYGYTF | TGTGCCAGCAGCTCCCCGGTACAGGACTATGGCTACACCTTC
few | TRBJ2-3 | TRBV29-1 | TRBD2 | CSVEWREPGTQYF | TGCAGCGTTGAGTGGCGGGAGCCCGGTACGCAGTATTTT
. | TRBJ1-1 | TRBV3-1/TRBV3-2 | TRBD1 | CASKDRMNTEAFF | TGTGCCAGCAAGGACAGGATGAACACTGAAGCTTTCTTT
. | TRBJ2-7 | TRBV28 | TRBD2 | CASSFFPPQTSRPHEQYF | TGTGCCAGCAGTTTTTTCCCTCCTCAGACTAGCCGGCCACACGAGCAGTACTTC
. | TRBJ2-5 | TRBV4-2 | . | CASSQIRDQETQYF | TGTGCCAGCAGCCAGATCAGGGACCAAGAGACCCAGTACTTC
once | TRBJ2-7 | TRBV7-2 | TRBD2 | CASSPQGGGSYEQYF | TGTGCCAGCAGCCCGCAGGGCGGGGGTTCCTACGAGCAGTACTTC
. | TRBJ2-7 | TRBV3-1/TRBV3-2 | TRBD2 | CASSQWLAGADEQYF | TGTGCCAGCAGCCAATGGCTAGCGGGAGCAGATGAGCAGTACTTC
. | TRBJ1-6 | TRBV2 | . | CASSGGTYNSPLHF | TGTGCCAGCAGTGGAGGGACTTATAATTCACCCCTCCACTTT
once | TRBJ1-6 | TRBV7-9 | . | CASSSTTQGLSYNSPLHF | TGTGCCAGCAGCTCGACGACACAGGGCCTCTCCTATAATTCACCCCTCCACTTT
. | TRBJ2-7 | TRBV5-1 | . | CASSLTSAVTYEQYF | TGCGCCAGCAGCTTGACGTCTGCCGTAACTTACGAGCAGTACTTC
. | TRBJ2-1 | TRBV10-3 | TRBD2 | CAISEYRLAATDNEQFF | TGTGCCATCAGTGAATACAGACTAGCAGCTACCGACAATGAGCAGTTCTTC
. | TRBJ2-3 | TRBV6-4 | . | CATKRQESTDTQYF | TGTGCCACCAAACGACAGGAGAGCACAGATACGCAGTATTTT
once | TRBJ2-7 | TRBV28 | TRBD2 | CASSITGLAGTYEQYF | TGTGCCAGCAGTATAACGGGACTAGCGGGGACCTACGAGCAGTACTTC
. | TRBJ2-1 | TRBV5-1 | TRBD2 | CASSLAGLADNEQFF | TGCGCCAGCAGCTTGGCCGGACTAGCGGACAATGAGCAGTTCTTC
once | TRBJ1-1 | TRBV30 | TRBD1 | CAWETGPNTEAFF | TGTGCCTGGGAGACAGGGCCGAACACTGAAGCTTTCTTT
. | TRBJ2-1 | TRBV3-1/TRBV3-2 | . | CASSQGTGNEQFF | TGTGCCAGCAGCCAAGGAACAGGTAATGAGCAGTTCTTC